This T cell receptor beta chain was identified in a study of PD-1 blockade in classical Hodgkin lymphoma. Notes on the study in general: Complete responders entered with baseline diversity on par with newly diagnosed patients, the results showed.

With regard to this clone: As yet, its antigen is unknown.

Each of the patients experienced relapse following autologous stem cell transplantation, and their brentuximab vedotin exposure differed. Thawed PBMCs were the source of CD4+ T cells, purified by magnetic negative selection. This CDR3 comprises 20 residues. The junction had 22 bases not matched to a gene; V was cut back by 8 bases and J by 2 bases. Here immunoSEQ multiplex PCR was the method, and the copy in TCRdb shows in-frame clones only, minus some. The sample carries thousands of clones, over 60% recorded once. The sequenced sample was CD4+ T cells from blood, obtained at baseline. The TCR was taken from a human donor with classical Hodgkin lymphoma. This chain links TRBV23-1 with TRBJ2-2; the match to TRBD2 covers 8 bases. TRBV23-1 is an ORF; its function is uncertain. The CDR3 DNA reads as TGCGCCAGCCTCAACCTGGAGAAACGGGGGGGAGGTGTTAACACCGGGGAGCTGTTTTTT. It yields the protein CASLNLEKRGGGVNTGELFF.